Following are 21 T cell receptor beta chains from one sample sequenced in a study of tumor-infiltrating lymphocytes in primary liver carcinoma. Co-extraction yielded RNA and DNA from 20-30 mg of unsorted bulk tissue. Total RNA (around 0.45 ug) served as template for TCR beta cDNA synthesis primed by a constant-region primer. It was through three nested multiplex PCR rounds of slightly modified ARM-PCR that TCR beta libraries arose. TRBV1-TRBV30 forward primers and a C-beta reverse primer were used in the first two PCR rounds, which each ran for nine to ten cycles. TCRdb reanalysed the multiplex PCR reads using MiXCR and keeps one entry per CDR3 protein. The sample lists some 110,000 distinct CDR3 sequences; approximately 64% were seen once. Sequenced material: liver tumor tissue from sampling region 3. Noted subset: tumor region T3, left-lateral pole. The receptors come from a woman aged 60-75 years with primary liver carcinoma and hepatitis B virus infection.

As concerns this clonotype: It may be a read error: a sequence one base away is much more abundant. This chain links TRBV6-9 with TRBJ2-1, with D possibly being TRBD2 (5 bases). The germline V gene has CDR1 MNHGY and CDR2 SVAAGI. The CDR3 runs to 15 residues. CDR3: CASSFHSVTYNEQLF. The CDR3 bases are TGTGCCAGCAGTTTCCATAGCGTTACCTACAATGAGCAGCTCTTC.

This clonotype was observed many times. This chain connects TRBV7-8 to TRBJ1-5; weak D call: TRBD1 (6 bases). Per the germline V gene, CDR1 is SGHVS and CDR2 is FQNEAQ. The V and J ends lost 1 base and 4 bases respectively, with 11 bases between them. The CDR3 runs to 15 residues. The CDR3 protein is CASSLDRTANQPQHF. The CDR3 DNA reads TGTGCCAGCAGCTTAGATAGGACAGCGAATCAGCCCCAGCATTTT. Drawing the rest from reference TRBV7-8 and TRBJ1-5, the complete variable domain is GAGVSQSPRYKVAKRGQDVALRCDPISGHVSLFWYQQALGQGPEFLTYFQNEAQLDKSGLPSDRFFAERPEGSVSTLKIQRTQQEDSAVYLCASSLDRTANQPQHFGDGTRLSIL.

This clonotype was seen a single time. The rearrangement joins TRBV29-1 to TRBJ1-4, with TRBD1 matching over 9 bases. There are 13 residues in the CDR3. The germline V gene encodes CDR1 SQVTM and CDR2 ANQGSEA. V was pared by 6 bases and J by 10 bases, with 9 bases of the junction left unmatched. The CDR3 sequence: CSVRQGGGRKLFF. CDR3 bases: TGCAGCGTCCGACAGGGGGGGGGGAGAAAACTGTTTTTT. The entire variable domain, with the rest obtained from reference TRBV29-1 and TRBJ1-4, is as follows: SAVISQKPSRDICQRGTSLTIQCQVDSQVTMMFWYRQQPGQSLTLIATANQGSEATYESGFVIDKFPISRPNLTFSTLTVSNMSPEDSSIYLCSVRQGGGRKLFFGSGTQLSVL.

This clonotype was detected ten times or more. The gene calls are TRBV5-1 and TRBJ1-1; the D is unclear. CDR1 is SGHRS, CDR2 YFSETQ, per germline. Between the trimmed V and J ends, which lost 9 bases and 3 bases, there was a span of 15 bases. The CDR3 is 13 amino acids. The CDR3 DNA follows: TGCGCCACCTCCCGCGGTGACGACACTGAAGCTTTCTTT. Residues: CATSRGDDTEAFF.

Note on this clonotype: Just one base apart from a much larger clone, this may be a read error. The V and J genes are TRBV28 and TRBJ2-3; the match to TRBD1 covers 7 bases. The CDR3 runs 14 residues. Germline V gene lookup returns CDR1 MDHEN and CDR2 SYDVKM. V dropped 6 bases and J dropped 1; count of bases not matched to a gene: 4. The chain's CDR3 is CASRITGGTDTQYF. CDR3 nucleotide sequence: TGTGCCAGCAGGATTACAGGGGGCACAGATACGCAGTATTTT.

As for this clonotype: A read error may account for a junction end that differs from germline. V is TRBV11-1 and J is TRBJ2-5; D might be TRBD2 (5 bases). The CDR3 extends over 16 amino acids. CDR1 and CDR2 from the germline V gene are SGHAT and FQDESV (reference sequence). The CDR3 here is CASSSGLDASLEAQYF. As DNA, the CDR3 is TGTGCCAGCAGCTCAGGATTGGACGCCTCACTAGAGGCCCAGTACTTT.

This clonotype is medium-sized (0.01 to 0.1%) within its sample. The gene calls are TRBV11-2 and TRBJ1-3, with D hard to call. Germline V gene lookup returns CDR1 SGHAT and CDR2 FQNNGV. V lost 5 bases and J lost 0, with 5 bases in between. This CDR3 is 13 amino acids long. For the CDR3, the DNA is TGTGCCAGCAGCCAGAGCTCTGGAAACACCATATATTTT. As protein: CASSQSSGNTIYF.

Comment on this clonotype: A much larger clone differs by one base, so this may be a read error. The chain employs TRBV28 and TRBJ2-7; tentative D call: TRBD2 (6 bases). CDR1 and CDR2 (germline): MDHEN, SYDVKM. There are 12 residues in the CDR3. CDR3 bases: TGTGCCAGCTGTTTAGGGACTTACGAGCAGTACTTC. This codes for CASCLGTYEQYF.

This clonotype was seen a few times. V gene TRBV2 combines with J gene TRBJ1-5; weak D call: TRBD1 (5 bases). In germline, CDR1 is SNHLY, CDR2 FYNNEI. With 1 base removed from V and 6 bases from J, the gap between germline ends came to 16 bases. The CDR3 extends over 16 amino acids. CDR3 amino acids: CASSEEGPRNGQPQHF. For the CDR3, the DNA is TGTGCCAGCAGTGAAGAGGGGCCTCGGAACGGTCAGCCCCAGCATTTT.

Concerning this clonotype itself: The limits of the CDR3 on the DNA are not certain, so only TCRdb's listed CDR3 is given. This chain connects TRBV11-3 to TRBJ1-2. Germline V gene lookup returns CDR1 SGHNT and CDR2 YENEEA. The CDR3 totals 18 residues, both ends included. CDR3 region: CTSSSTNQDGLRGYGCTF.

In the case of this clonotype: One base away lies a much larger clone, so this may be a sequencing read error. V is TRBV28 and J is TRBJ2-1; weak D call: TRBD2 (5 bases). The CDR3 extends over 14 amino acids. Trimming removed 8 bases from V and 9 bases from J, with 20 bases in between. Germline-derived CDR1 and CDR2 are MDHEN and SYDVKM. Here the CDR3 reads CASLPRGINSEQFF. The CDR3 DNA sequence: TGTGCCAGCCTCCCCCGGGGAATTAACAGTGAGCAGTTCTTC.

Turning to this clonotype: At one end, the junction sequence differs from germline, possibly due to a read error. The V gene is TRBV11-2, the J gene TRBJ2-7; D is perhaps TRBD2 (6 bases). The CDR3 sequence is 14 residues long. The germline V gene has CDR1 SGHAT and CDR2 FQNNGV. CDR3 sequence: CASSKTRPSCEQYF. The CDR3 DNA reads TGTGCCAGCAGCAAGACTAGGCCTTCCTGCGAGCAGTACTTC.

Comment on this clonotype: Since a much larger clone is just one base distant, this may be a read error. The V and J genes are TRBV29-1 and TRBJ1-2; 7 bases match TRBD1. The CDR3 has 12 residues. Germline V CDR1 and CDR2: SQVTM, ANQGSEA. The CDR3: CSVYDRAGGNTF. In DNA form, the CDR3 reads TGCAGCGTTTATGACAGGGCTGGTGGCAACACCTTC.

In its sample, this clonotype was seen once. The chain employs TRBV28 and TRBJ1-2; D remains unclear. From germline, CDR1 is MDHEN and CDR2 SYDVKM. Trimming removed 10 bases from V and 7 bases from J, with 13 bases in between. The CDR3 spans 11 residues. CDR3 bases: TGTGCCATCGGGTCCACCAGTGGCTACACCTTC. Its translation: CAIGSTSGYTF.

Remarks on this clonotype: At one of its ends the junction is not consistent with the germline gene, which may arise from a read error. V gene TRBV11-2 combines with J gene TRBJ1-6; D is unresolved. This CDR3 contains 15 residues. Looked up from germline, CDR1 is SGHAT and CDR2 is FQNNGV. The CDR3 region is CASSIETRGNPPLHF. The CDR3 bases are TGTGCCAGCAGCATAGAAACAAGAGGCAATCCACCCCTCCACTTT.

V and J are TRBV11-3 and TRBJ2-7, with D perhaps matching TRBD1 (5 bases). Trimming pared 1 base from V and 7 bases from J, leaving 17 bases between. The CDR3 is 15 amino acids. The germline V gene encodes CDR1 SGHNT and CDR2 YENEEA. The CDR3 nucleotides read TGTGCCAGCAGCTTAGGGACATGGGGCTTCCTTGAGCAGTACTTC. Protein sequence: CASSLGTWGFLEQYF.

On this clonotype: A read error is possible here, since a much larger clone lies one base away. This chain links TRBV4-1 with TRBJ1-5, with a weak D call TRBD1 (6 bases). The CDR3 contains 19 residues. V was clipped by 1 base and J by 6 bases, with 25 bases between them. In germline, CDR1 is MGHRA, CDR2 YSYEKL. Here the CDR3 reads CASSQVKRGGRLSIQPQHF. As DNA, the CDR3 is TGCGCCAGCAGCCAAGTCAAGAGGGGGGGCAGGCTATCCATTCAGCCCCAGCATTTT.

Regarding this clonotype: One end of the junction is discordant with germline, which a read error may explain. The rearrangement links TRBV29-1 to TRBJ1-5, with D uncertain. This CDR3 has 14 amino acids. Germline V gene sequence: CDR1 SQVTM, CDR2 ANQGSEA. CDR3 sequence (DNA): TGCAGCGTTGCGGTCAGTAATAGCATTCAGCCCAAGCATTTT. It encodes CSVAVSNSIQPKHF.

To note about this clonotype: The CDR3 does not close with the conserved phenylalanine or tryptophan, likely indicating a read error. J is TRBJ1-1 and V is TRBV19; D remains ambiguous. The length of the CDR3 is 12 residues. Between the trimmed V and J ends, which lost 7 bases and 0 bases, there was a span of 6 bases. CDR1 LNHDA and CDR2 SQIVND come from the germline V gene (reference sequence). Written as DNA, the CDR3 is TGTGCCAGTAAAGACGTGAACACTGAAGCTTTCTCC. Protein sequence: CASKDVNTEAFS.

The rearrangement joins TRBV5-6 to TRBJ1-2; tentative D call: TRBD1 (6 bases). Trimming left V 6 bases short and J 2 bases short, with 14 bases between. Per germline, CDR1 SGHDT and CDR2 YYEEEE. The CDR3 runs 14 residues. The CDR3: CASNHGTPNYGYTF. Written as DNA, the CDR3 is TGTGCCAGCAACCACGGGACACCAAACTATGGCTACACCTTC. The complete variable domain, with remaining parts taken from reference TRBV5-6 and TRBJ1-2, reads DAGVTQSPTHLIKTRGQQVTLRCSPKSGHDTVSWYQQALGQGPQFIFQYYEEEERQRGNFPDRFSGHQFPNYSSELNVNALLLGDSALYLCASNHGTPNYGYTFGSGTRLTVV.

The CDR3 loop reads CATSREGAAGYGYTF. The CDR3 coding sequence is TGTGCCACCAGCAGAGAGGGGGCCGCAGGCTATGGCTACACCTTC. This chain connects TRBV15 to TRBJ1-2, with a tentative D call TRBD1 (6 bases). The CDR3 runs to 15 residues. V was clipped by 0 bases and J by 4 bases, with 12 bases between them. The germline CDR1 and CDR2 sequences are LNHNV and YYDKDF (reference sequence).